One T cell receptor (beta chain) is described in this entry. Germline CDR1 SGHVS, CDR2 FQNEAQ. CDR3 length equals 14 residues. V shed 1 base and J shed 4 bases, with 8 bases lying between them. The sample originates from a study of T-cell reconstitution after alpha-beta-depleted transplantation in children. Unique molecular identifiers were used in preparing the TCRbeta library. TCRdb passed the PCR reads through MiXCR, listing each CDR3 protein once. Here the sample spans 400,000 to 500,000 distinct CDR3 sequences, approximately 11% being singletons. This TCR was sampled from a human donor who donated a stem cell graft to a child with acute myeloid leukemia. Sequencing used PBMCs from the stem cell graft donor, obtained from the stem cell graft. The chain has TRBV7-8 and TRBJ1-5, with no clear D. The CDR3 DNA follows: TGTGCCAGCAGCTTAGAGGTGCAAAATCAGCCCCAGCATTTT. Translated: CASSLEVQNQPQHF.